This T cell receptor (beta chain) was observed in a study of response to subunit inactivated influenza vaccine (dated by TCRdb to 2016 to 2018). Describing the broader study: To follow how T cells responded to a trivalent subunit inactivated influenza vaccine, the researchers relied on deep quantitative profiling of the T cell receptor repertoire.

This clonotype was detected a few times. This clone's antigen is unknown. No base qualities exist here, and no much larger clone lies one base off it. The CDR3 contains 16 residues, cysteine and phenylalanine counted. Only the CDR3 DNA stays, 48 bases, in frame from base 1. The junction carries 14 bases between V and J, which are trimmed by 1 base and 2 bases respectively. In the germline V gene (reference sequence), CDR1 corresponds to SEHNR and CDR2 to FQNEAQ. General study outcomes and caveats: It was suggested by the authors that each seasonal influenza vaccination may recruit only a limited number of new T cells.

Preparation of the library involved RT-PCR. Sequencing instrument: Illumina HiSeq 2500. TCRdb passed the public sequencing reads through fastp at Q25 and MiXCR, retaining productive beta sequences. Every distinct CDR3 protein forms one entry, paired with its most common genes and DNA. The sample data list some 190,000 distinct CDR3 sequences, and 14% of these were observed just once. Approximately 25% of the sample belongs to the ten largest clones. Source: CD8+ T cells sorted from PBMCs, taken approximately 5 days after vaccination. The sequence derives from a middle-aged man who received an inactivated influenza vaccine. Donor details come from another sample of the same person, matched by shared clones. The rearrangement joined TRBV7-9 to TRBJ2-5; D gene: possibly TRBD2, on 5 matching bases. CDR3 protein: CASSLVGISRQETQYF. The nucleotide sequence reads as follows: TGTGCCAGCAGCTTAGTCGGGATTAGCAGACAAGAGACCCAGTACTTC.